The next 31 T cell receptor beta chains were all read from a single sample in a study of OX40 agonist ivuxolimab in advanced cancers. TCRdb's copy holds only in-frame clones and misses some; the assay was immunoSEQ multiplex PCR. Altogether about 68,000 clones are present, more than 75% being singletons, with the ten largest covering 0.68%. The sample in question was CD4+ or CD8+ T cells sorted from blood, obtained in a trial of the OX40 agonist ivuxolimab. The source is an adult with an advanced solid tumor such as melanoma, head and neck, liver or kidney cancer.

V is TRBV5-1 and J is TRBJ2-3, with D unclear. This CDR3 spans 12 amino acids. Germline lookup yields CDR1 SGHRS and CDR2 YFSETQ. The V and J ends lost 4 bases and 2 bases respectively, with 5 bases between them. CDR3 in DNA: TGCGCCAGCAGCGCCGACACAGATACGCAGTATTTT. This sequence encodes CASSADTDTQYF.

In DNA form, the CDR3 reads TGCGCCAGCAGTCAATTCAGGATGGAAGAGGGAGCTTTCTTT. Its translation: CASSQFRMEEGAFF. The rearrangement links TRBV23-1 to TRBJ1-1; D unresolved. TRBV23-1 is given ORF status, its function remaining uncertain. Trimming shortened V by 1 base and J by 10 bases, and 16 bases separated the two germline ends. The CDR3 consists of 14 residues.

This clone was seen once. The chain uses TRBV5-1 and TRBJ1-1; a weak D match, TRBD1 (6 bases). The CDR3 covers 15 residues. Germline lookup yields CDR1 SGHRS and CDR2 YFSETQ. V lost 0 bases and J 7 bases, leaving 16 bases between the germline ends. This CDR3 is CASSLAGGGGGEAFF. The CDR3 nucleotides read TGCGCCAGCAGCTTGGCTGGGGGGGGCGGCGGTGAAGCTTTCTTT.

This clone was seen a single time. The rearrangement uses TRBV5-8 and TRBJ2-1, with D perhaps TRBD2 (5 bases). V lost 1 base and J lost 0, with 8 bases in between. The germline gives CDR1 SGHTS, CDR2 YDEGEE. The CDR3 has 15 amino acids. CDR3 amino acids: CASSLLSGSYNEQFF. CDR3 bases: TGTGCCAGCAGCTTGTTGAGCGGCTCCTACAATGAGCAGTTCTTC.

The CDR3 is CASSLGVSRRGNQPQHF. CDR3 coding DNA: TGTGCCAGCAGCTTAGGGGTATCCCGGAGGGGCAATCAGCCCCAGCATTTT. The rearrangement links TRBV7-2 to TRBJ1-5; no clear D. CDR1 SGHTA and CDR2 FQGNSA come from the germline V gene. Trimming pared 1 base from V and 2 bases from J, leaving 15 bases between. There are 17 residues in the CDR3.

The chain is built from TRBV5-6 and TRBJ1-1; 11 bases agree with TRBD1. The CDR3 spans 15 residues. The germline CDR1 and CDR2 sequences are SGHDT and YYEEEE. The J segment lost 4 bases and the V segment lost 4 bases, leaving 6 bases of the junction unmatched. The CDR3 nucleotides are TGTGCCAGCAGCCCCCTCGGACAGGGGGCCACTGAAGCTTTCTTT. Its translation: CASSPLGQGATEAFF.

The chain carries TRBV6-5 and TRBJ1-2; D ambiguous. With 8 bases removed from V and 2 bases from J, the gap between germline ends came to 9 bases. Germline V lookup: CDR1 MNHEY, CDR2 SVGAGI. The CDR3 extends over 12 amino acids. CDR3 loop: CASLGVNYGYTF. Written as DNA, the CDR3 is TGTGCCAGCCTCGGGGTGAACTATGGCTACACCTTC.

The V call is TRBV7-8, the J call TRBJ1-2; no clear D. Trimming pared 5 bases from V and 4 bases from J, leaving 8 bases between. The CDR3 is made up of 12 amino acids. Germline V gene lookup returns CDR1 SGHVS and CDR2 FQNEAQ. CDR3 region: CASSREGYGYTF. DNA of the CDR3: TGTGCCAGCAGCAGGGAGGGCTATGGCTACACCTTC.

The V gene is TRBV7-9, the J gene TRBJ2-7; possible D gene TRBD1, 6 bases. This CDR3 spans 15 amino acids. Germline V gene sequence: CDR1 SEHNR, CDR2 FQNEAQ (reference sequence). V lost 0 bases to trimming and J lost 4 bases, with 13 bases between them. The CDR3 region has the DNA TGTGCCAGCAGCTTAGCGGCAGGGGTACTTTACGAGCAGTACTTC. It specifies CASSLAAGVLYEQYF.

CDR3 protein: CASSIWDRGNQPQHF. CDR3 nucleotide sequence: TGTGCCAGTAGTATATGGGACAGGGGCAATCAGCCCCAGCATTTT. V gene TRBV19 combines with J gene TRBJ1-5, with 9 bases aligning to TRBD1. V gave up 2 bases and J gave up 2 bases; unmatched junction bases: 1. The CDR3 spans 15 residues. Germline CDR1 LNHDA, CDR2 SQIVND (reference sequence). The full variable domain, its missing parts supplied by reference TRBV19 and TRBJ1-5, is DGGITQSPKYLFRKEGQNVTLSCEQNLNHDAMYWYRQDPGQGLRLIYYSQIVNDFQKGDIAEGYSVSREKKESFPLTVTSAQKNPTAFYLCASSIWDRGNQPQHFGDGTRLSIL.

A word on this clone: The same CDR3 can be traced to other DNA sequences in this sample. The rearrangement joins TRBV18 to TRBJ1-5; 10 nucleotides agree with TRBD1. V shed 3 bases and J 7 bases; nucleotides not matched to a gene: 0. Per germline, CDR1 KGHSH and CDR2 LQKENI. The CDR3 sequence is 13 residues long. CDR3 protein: CASSPDRGQPQHF. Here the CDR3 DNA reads TGTGCCAGCTCACCGGACAGGGGGCAGCCCCAGCATTTT.

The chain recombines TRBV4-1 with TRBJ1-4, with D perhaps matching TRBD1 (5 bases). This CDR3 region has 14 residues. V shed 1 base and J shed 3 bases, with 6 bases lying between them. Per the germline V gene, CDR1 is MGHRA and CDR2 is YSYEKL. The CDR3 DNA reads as TGCGCCAGCAGCCAAGGGGGGGCTAATGAAAAACTGTTTTTT. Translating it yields CASSQGGANEKLFF.

The CDR3 is CASSPGTGWNNEQFF. Written as DNA, the CDR3 is TGCGCCAGCAGCCCGGGGACAGGGTGGAACAATGAGCAGTTCTTC. The chain links TRBV5-1 to TRBJ2-1; the match to TRBD1 covers 9 bases. Germline assignment: CDR1 SGHRS and CDR2 YFSETQ. The CDR3 sequence is 15 residues long. The V segment lost 4 bases and the J segment 5 bases; nucleotides outside the gene matches: 7.

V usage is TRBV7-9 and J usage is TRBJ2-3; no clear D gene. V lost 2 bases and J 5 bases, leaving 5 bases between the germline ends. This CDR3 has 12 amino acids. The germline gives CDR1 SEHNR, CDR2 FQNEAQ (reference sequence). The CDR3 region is CASSLIGDTQYF. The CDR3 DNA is TGTGCCAGCAGCTTAATTGGAGATACGCAGTATTTT.

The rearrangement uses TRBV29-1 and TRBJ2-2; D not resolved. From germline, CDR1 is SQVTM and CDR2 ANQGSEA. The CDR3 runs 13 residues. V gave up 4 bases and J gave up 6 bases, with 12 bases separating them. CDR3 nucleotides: TGCAGCGTTGTCAGAGAATCCGCCGGGGAGCTGTTTTTT. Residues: CSVVRESAGELFF.

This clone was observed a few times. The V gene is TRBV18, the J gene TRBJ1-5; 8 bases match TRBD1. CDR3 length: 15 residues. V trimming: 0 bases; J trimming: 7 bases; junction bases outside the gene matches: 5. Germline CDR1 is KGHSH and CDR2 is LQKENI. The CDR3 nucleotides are TGTGCCAGCTCACCACCGGGGGACAGGAGGCAGCCCCAGCATTTT. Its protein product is CASSPPGDRRQPQHF.

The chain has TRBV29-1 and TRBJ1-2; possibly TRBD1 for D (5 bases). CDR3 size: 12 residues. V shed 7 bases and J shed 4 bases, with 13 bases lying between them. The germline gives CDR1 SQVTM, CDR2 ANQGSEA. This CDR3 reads CSGGDLGYGYTF. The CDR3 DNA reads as TGCAGCGGGGGCGACCTAGGCTATGGCTACACCTTC.

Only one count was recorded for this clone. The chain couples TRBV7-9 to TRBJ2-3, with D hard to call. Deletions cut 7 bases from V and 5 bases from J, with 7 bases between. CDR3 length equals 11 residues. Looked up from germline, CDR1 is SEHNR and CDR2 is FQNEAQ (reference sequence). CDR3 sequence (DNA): TGTGCCAGCACCCAAGGAGATACGCAGTATTTT. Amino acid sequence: CASTQGDTQYF.

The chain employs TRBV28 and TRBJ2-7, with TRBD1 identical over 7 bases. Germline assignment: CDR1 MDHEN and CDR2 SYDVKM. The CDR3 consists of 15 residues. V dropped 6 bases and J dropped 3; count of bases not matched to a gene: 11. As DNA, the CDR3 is TGTGCCAGCAGCCCCTCGGACAGGCGTGGCTACGAGCAGTACTTC. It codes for CASSPSDRRGYEQYF.

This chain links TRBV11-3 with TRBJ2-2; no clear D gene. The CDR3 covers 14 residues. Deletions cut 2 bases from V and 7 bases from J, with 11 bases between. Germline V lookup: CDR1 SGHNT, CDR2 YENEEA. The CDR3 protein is CASSLSGDSGELFF. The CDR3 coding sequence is TGTGCCAGCAGCTTATCAGGTGATAGCGGGGAGCTGTTTTTT. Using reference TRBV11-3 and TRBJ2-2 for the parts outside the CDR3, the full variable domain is EAGVVQSPRYKIIEKKQPVAFWCNPISGHNTLYWYLQNLGQGPELLIRYENEEAVDDSQLPKDRFSAERLKGVDSTLKIQPAELGDSAVYLCASSLSGDSGELFFGEGSRLTVL.

The chain's CDR3 is CASRAAGQGLGGGTEAFF. Here the CDR3 DNA reads TGTGCCAGCAGGGCTGCGGGACAGGGATTAGGGGGTGGCACTGAAGCTTTCTTT. This chain connects TRBV13 to TRBJ1-1; 9 bases match TRBD1. In germline, CDR1 is PRHDT, CDR2 FYEKMQ (reference sequence). With 6 bases clipped from V and 4 bases from J, the junction kept 18 bases outside the gene matches. This CDR3 comprises 18 residues.

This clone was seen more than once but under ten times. The CDR3, as DNA: TGTGCCAGTAGTCGTGCCTCAAGGACAGGGGGCAATCAGCCCCAGCATTTT. Translating it yields CASSRASRTGGNQPQHF. The chain recombines TRBV19 with TRBJ1-5; 9 bases match TRBD1. Per the germline V gene, CDR1 is LNHDA and CDR2 is SQIVND (reference sequence). The J segment lost 2 bases and the V segment lost 5 bases, leaving 10 bases of the junction unmatched. The CDR3 runs to 17 residues.

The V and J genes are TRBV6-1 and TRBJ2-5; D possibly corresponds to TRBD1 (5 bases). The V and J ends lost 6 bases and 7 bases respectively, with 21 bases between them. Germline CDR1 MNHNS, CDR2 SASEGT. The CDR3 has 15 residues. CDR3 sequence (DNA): TGTGCCAGCAGATTTTTGGGGCGGAGCGAAGGGACCCAGTACTTC. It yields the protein CASRFLGRSEGTQYF.

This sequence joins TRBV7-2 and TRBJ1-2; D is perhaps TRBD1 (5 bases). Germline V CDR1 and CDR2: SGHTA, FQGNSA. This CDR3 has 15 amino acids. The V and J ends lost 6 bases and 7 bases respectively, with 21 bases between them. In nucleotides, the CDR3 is TGTGCCAGCAGTCGAGAAGTGGCAAGGGGCTTTGGCTACACCTTC. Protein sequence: CASSREVARGFGYTF.

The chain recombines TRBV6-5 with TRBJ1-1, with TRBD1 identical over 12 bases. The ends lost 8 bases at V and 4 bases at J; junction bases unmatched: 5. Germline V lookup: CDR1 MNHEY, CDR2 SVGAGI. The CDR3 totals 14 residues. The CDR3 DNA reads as TGTGCCAGCGGGGGACAGGGGGCGGTCACTGAAGCTTTCTTT. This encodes CASGGQGAVTEAFF.

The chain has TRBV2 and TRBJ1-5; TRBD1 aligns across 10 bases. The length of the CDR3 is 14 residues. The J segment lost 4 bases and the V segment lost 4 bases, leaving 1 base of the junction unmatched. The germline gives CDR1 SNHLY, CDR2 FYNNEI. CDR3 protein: CASSGQGANQPQHF. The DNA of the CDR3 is TGTGCCAGCAGTGGACAGGGGGCTAATCAGCCCCAGCATTTT. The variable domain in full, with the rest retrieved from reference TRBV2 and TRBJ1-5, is EPEVTQTPSHQVTQMGQEVILRCVPISNHLYFYWYRQILGQKVEFLVSFYNNEISEKSEIFDDQFSVERPDGSNFTLKIRSTKLEDSAMYFCASSGQGANQPQHFGDGTRLSIL.

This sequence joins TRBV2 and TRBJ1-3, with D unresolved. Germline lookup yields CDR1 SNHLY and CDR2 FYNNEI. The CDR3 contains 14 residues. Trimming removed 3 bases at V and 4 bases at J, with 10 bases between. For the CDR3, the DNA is TGTGCCAGCAGTGAGAGACAAGAGGGAAACACCATATATTTT. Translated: CASSERQEGNTIYF. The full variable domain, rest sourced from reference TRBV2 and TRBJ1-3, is EPEVTQTPSHQVTQMGQEVILRCVPISNHLYFYWYRQILGQKVEFLVSFYNNEISEKSEIFDDQFSVERPDGSNFTLKIRSTKLEDSAMYFCASSERQEGNTIYFGEGSWLTVV.

The CDR3, as DNA: TGTGCCAGCAGTTTCTGGGGGACCCAGTACTTC. Its protein is CASSFWGTQYF. This rearrangement joins TRBV28 to TRBJ2-5; D gene uncertain. The germline gives CDR1 MDHEN, CDR2 SYDVKM. With 3 bases removed from V and 7 bases from J, the gap between germline ends came to 6 bases. The CDR3 length is 11 residues.

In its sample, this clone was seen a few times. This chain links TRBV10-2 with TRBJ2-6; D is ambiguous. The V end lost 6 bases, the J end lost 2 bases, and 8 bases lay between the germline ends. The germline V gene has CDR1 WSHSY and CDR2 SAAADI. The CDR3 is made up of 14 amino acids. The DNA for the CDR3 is TGCGCCAGCAGAACCGAGACTGGGGCCAACGTCCTGACTTTC. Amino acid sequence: CASRTETGANVLTF.

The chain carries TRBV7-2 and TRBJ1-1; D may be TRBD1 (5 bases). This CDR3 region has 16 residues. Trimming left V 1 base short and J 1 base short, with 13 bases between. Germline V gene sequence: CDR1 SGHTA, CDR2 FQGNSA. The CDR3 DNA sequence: TGTGCCAGCAGCTTAGAGGGCAGGGTGCGGAACACTGAAGCTTTCTTT. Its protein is CASSLEGRVRNTEAFF. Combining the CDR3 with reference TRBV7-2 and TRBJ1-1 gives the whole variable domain GAGVSQSPSNKVTEKGKDVELRCDPISGHTALYWYRQSLGQGLEFLIYFQGNSAPDKSGLPSDRFSAERTGGSVSTLTIQRTQQEDSAVYLCASSLEGRVRNTEAFFGQGTRLTVV.

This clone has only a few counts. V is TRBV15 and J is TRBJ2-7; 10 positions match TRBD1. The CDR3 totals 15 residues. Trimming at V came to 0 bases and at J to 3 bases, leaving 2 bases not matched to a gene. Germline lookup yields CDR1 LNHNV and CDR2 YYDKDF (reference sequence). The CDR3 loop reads CATSRDGTGDYEQYF. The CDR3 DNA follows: TGTGCCACCAGCAGAGACGGGACAGGGGACTACGAGCAGTACTTC.